The following is a T cell receptor (beta chain) sequence with its context. Its antigen remains unidentified. Profiled with immunoSEQ multiplex PCR; TCRdb holds only in-frame clones, not every one. The sample has approximately 63,000 clones; about 89% are singletons. Intraepithelial plus lamina propria lymphocytes were released by processing graft tissue. The CDR3 spans 13 residues. Germline lookup yields CDR1 MNHNS and CDR2 SASEGT. With V trimmed by 3 bases and J by 4 bases, 3 bases remained unmatched. These data originate in a study of graft-versus-host responses after intestinal transplantation. Study-wide context: In this cohort, recipients had multivisceral, liver-intestinal, or isolated intestinal transplants. Uniformly, recipients were administered anti-thymocyte globulin induction with subsequent tacrolimus and steroids for about 3 years.

The study, taken as a whole, reports: GvH clones turned up in recipient marrow; some had shown up first in ileum or blood.

The V and J genes are TRBV6-1 and TRBJ2-7, with 7 bases lining up with TRBD1. Sequences were derived from ileum tissue, sampled 350 to 400 days after transplant. The TCR was taken from a human patient who received an intestinal transplant, so some T cells may come from the graft donor. The CDR3, as DNA: TGTGCCAGCAGTGAGAGGGGACAGTACGAGCAGTACTTC. Its protein is CASSERGQYEQYF.